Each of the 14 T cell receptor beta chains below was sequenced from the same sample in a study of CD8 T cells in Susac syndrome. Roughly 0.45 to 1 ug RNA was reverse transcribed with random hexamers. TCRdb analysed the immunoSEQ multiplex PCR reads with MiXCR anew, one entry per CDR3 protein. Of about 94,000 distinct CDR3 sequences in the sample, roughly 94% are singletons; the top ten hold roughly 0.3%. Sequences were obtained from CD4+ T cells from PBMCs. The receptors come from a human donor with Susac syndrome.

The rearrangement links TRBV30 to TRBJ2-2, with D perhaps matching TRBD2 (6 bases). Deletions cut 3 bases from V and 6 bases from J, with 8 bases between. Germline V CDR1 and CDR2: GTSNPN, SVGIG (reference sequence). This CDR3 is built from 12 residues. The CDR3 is CAWRWGAGELFF. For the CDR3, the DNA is TGTGCCTGGAGGTGGGGGGCCGGGGAGCTGTTTTTT.

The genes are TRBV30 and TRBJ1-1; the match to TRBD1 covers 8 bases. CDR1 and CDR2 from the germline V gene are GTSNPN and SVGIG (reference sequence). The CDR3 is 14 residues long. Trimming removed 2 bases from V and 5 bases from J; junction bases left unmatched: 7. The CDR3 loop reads CAWSPGQGGTEAFF. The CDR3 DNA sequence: TGTGCCTGGAGTCCAGGACAGGGAGGAACTGAAGCTTTCTTT.

CDR3 sequence: CASSLGVDYGYTF. CDR3 DNA sequence: TGTGCCAGCAGCTTGGGAGTCGACTATGGCTACACCTTC. The V and J genes are TRBV5-4 and TRBJ1-2; D ambiguous. CDR1 is SGHNT and CDR2 is YYREEE in the germline V gene (reference sequence). This CDR3 comprises 13 residues. V was clipped by 0 bases and J by 3 bases, with 6 bases between them.

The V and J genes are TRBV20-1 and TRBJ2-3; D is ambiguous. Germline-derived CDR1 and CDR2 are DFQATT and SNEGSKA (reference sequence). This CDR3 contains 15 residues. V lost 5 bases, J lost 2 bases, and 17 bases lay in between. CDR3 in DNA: TGCAGTGCTCCTCTACGTACATACGACACAGATACGCAGTATTTT. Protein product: CSAPLRTYDTDTQYF.

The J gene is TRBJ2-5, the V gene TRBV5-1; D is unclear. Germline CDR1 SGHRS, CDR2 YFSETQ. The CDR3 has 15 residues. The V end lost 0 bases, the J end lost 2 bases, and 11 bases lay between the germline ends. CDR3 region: CASSLAAGLQETQYF. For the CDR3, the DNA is TGCGCCAGCAGCTTGGCGGCAGGCCTTCAAGAGACCCAGTACTTC.

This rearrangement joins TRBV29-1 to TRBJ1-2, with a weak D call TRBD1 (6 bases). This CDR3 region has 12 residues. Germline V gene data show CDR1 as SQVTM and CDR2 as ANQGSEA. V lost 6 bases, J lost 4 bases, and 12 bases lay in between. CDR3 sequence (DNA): TGCAGCGTCGCAGGACAGCGCTATGGCTACACCTTC. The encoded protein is CSVAGQRYGYTF.

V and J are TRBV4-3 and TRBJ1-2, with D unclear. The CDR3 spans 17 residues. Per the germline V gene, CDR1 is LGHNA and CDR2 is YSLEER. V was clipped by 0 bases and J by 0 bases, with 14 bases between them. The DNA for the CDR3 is TGCGCCAGCAGCCAAGAGTATGATAGTGGGGCTAACTATGGCTACACCTTC. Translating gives CASSQEYDSGANYGYTF.

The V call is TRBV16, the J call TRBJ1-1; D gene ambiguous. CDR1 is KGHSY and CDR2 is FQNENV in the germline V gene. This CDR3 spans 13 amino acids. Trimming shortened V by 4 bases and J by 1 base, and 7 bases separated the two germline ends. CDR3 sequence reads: CASSLEGNTEAFF. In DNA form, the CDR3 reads TGTGCCAGCAGCCTTGAGGGGAACACTGAAGCTTTCTTT.

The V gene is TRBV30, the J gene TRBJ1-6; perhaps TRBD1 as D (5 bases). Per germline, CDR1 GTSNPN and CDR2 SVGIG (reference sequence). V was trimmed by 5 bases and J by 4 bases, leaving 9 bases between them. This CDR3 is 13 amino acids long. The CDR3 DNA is TGTGCCTGGGTGGGGGGGTATAATTCACCCCTCCACTTT. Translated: CAWVGGYNSPLHF. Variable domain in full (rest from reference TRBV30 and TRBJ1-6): SQTIHQWPATLVQPVGSPLSLECTVEGTSNPNLYWYRQAAGRGLQLLFYSVGIGQISSEVPQNLSASRPQDRQFILSSKKLLLSDSGFYLCAWVGGYNSPLHFGNGTRLTVT.

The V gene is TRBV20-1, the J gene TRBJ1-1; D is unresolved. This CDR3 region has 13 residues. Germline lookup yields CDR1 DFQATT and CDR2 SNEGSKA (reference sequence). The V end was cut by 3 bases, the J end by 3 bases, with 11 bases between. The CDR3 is CSASHPGYTEAFF. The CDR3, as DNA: TGCAGTGCTAGCCACCCAGGCTACACTGAAGCTTTCTTT.

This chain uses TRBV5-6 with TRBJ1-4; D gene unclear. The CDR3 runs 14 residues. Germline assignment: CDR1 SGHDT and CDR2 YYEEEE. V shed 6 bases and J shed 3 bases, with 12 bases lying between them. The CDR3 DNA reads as TGTGCCAGCACCTTTTGGAGGTCTAATGAAAAACTGTTTTTT. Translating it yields CASTFWRSNEKLFF.

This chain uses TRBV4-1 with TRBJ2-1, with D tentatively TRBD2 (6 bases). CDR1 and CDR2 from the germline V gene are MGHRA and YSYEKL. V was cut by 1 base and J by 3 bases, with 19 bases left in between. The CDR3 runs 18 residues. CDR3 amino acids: CASSQGSTGVPNYNEQFF. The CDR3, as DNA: TGCGCCAGCAGCCAAGGCTCCACGGGGGTGCCCAACTACAATGAGCAGTTCTTC.

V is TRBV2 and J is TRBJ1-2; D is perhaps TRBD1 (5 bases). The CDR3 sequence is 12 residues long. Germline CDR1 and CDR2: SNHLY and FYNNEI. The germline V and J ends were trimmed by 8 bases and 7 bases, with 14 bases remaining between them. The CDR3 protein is CASVGEGPGYTF. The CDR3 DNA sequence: TGTGCCAGCGTCGGGGAGGGGCCTGGCTACACCTTC.

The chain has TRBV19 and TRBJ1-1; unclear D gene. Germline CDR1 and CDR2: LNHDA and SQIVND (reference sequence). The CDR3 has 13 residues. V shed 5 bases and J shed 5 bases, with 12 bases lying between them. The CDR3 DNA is TGTGCCAGTAGTCTGCTGTGGGAAACTGAAGCTTTCTTT. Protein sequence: CASSLLWETEAFF.